The 28 T cell receptor beta chains presented below share a single source sample, sequenced in a study of T cell responses to AZD1222 COVID-19 vaccine. Libraries were prepared by immunoSEQ multiplex PCR; TCRdb keeps only in-frame clonotypes and omits some of them. The table shows roughly 200,000 clones, with more than 85% occurring only once. Source: peripheral blood, taken 28 days after the second AZD1222 dose. The receptors come from an adult who received the AZD1222 COVID-19 vaccine.

As DNA, the CDR3 is TGTGCCAGCAGCCAAGCCGGGAGGGCGGCAGATACGCAGTATTTT. Residues: CASSQAGRAADTQYF. The chain is built from TRBV4-2 and TRBJ2-3, with TRBD2 matching over 8 bases. V shed 1 base and J 4 bases; nucleotides not matched to a gene: 4. Germline CDR1 and CDR2: LGHNA and YNFKEQ. The CDR3 runs to 15 residues.

The sample holds one count of this clone. This CDR3 is also generated by other DNA sequences in the sample. This chain uses TRBV19 with TRBJ2-7; 7 nucleotides match TRBD1. The V gene end was trimmed by 6 bases and the J gene end by 3 bases; junction bases not matched to a gene: 5. This CDR3 comprises 13 residues. Per germline, CDR1 LNHDA and CDR2 SQIVND (reference sequence). The CDR3 coding sequence is TGTGCCAGTAGCCGGGACAGCAACTACGAGCAGTACTTC. It yields the protein CASSRDSNYEQYF.

The chain has TRBV6-5 and TRBJ2-1; D uncertain. Germline V gives CDR1 MNHEY, CDR2 SVGAGI. Trimming stripped 7 bases from V and 11 bases from J, with 15 bases between. The CDR3 has 12 amino acids. The CDR3 here is CASNSTWKKQFF. The CDR3 DNA reads TGTGCCAGCAACTCCACTTGGAAGAAGCAGTTCTTC.

This chain connects TRBV5-8 to TRBJ2-7; 7 nucleotides align to TRBD1. The CDR3 covers 16 residues. V dropped 4 bases and J dropped 5; count of bases not matched to a gene: 15. Looked up from germline, CDR1 is SGHTS and CDR2 is YDEGEE. The CDR3 loop reads CASSDRQTGILHEQYF. The CDR3 DNA sequence: TGTGCCAGCAGCGACCGCCAGACAGGGATCCTTCACGAGCAGTACTTC.

The chain couples TRBV5-1 to TRBJ1-1; 9 nucleotides agree with TRBD1. V shed 4 bases and J 2 bases; nucleotides not matched to a gene: 6. Germline V gene data show CDR1 as SGHRS and CDR2 as YFSETQ. The CDR3 is 15 amino acids. CDR3 nucleotide sequence: TGCGCCAGCAGCCCAGGGACAGGGACAAACACTGAAGCTTTCTTT. The encoded protein is CASSPGTGTNTEAFF.

The chain is built from TRBV5-6 and TRBJ2-2, with unresolved D. The CDR3 contains 17 residues. The germline V gene encodes CDR1 SGHDT and CDR2 YYEEEE. Trimming stripped 3 bases from V and 5 bases from J, with 20 bases between. The CDR3 nucleotides read TGTGCCAGCAGCTGCCCGGCAGGTGCGTATGGTACCGGGGAGCTGTTTTTT. Its protein product is CASSCPAGAYGTGELFF.

The CDR3 region is CASSLGLAGSSYEQYF. The CDR3 DNA reads TGTGCCAGCAGCTTGGGGCTAGCGGGTAGCTCCTACGAGCAGTACTTC. V is TRBV5-4 and J is TRBJ2-7; 8 bases are a match to TRBD2. With V trimmed by 0 bases and J by 0 bases, 5 bases remained unmatched. The germline gives CDR1 SGHNT, CDR2 YYREEE (reference sequence). The CDR3 has 16 residues.

The V and J genes are TRBV12-5 and TRBJ2-5; D is possibly TRBD1 (6 bases). Deletions cut 5 bases from V and 5 bases from J, with 15 bases between. The germline V gene encodes CDR1 LGHNT and CDR2 FRNRAP. The CDR3 runs to 14 residues. In nucleotides, the CDR3 is TGTGCTAGTGGTACCGGGCCTAGGGGGGAGACCCAGTACTTC. This codes for CASGTGPRGETQYF.

V is TRBV7-2 and J is TRBJ2-7; 11 nucleotides line up with TRBD2. V was pared by 8 bases and J by 1 base, with 4 bases of the junction left unmatched. The germline V gene encodes CDR1 SGHTA and CDR2 FQGNSA. The CDR3 runs to 14 residues. CDR3 nucleotide sequence: TGTGCCAGCTCCACTAGCGGGAGTTCCTACGAGCAGTACTTC. Translated, it gives CASSTSGSSYEQYF.

CDR3 region: CASSEPGNTIYF. The DNA of the CDR3 is TGTGCCAGCAGCGAACCCGGAAACACCATATATTTT. This sequence joins TRBV9 and TRBJ1-3; D call uncertain. This CDR3 has 12 amino acids. Germline V gives CDR1 SGDLS, CDR2 YYNGEE. The V end lost 3 bases, the J end lost 4 bases, and 5 bases lay between the germline ends.

The J gene is TRBJ2-7, the V gene TRBV6-2 or TRBV6-3; D not resolved. The germline V gene has CDR1 MNHEY and CDR2 SVGEGT. The CDR3 has 16 residues. Between the trimmed V and J ends, which lost 4 bases and 1 base, there was a span of 17 bases. The CDR3 sequence: CASSSWQAVASYEQYF. Written as DNA, the CDR3 is TGTGCCAGCAGTTCGTGGCAGGCAGTTGCATCCTACGAGCAGTACTTC.

Remarks on this clone: The identical CDR3 is also encoded by other nucleotide sequences in the sample. The V call is TRBV18, the J call TRBJ2-3, with D unresolved. V was trimmed by 5 bases and J by 0 bases, leaving 0 bases between them. Germline V gene data show CDR1 as KGHSH and CDR2 as LQKENI. The CDR3 has 11 amino acids. Here the CDR3 DNA reads TGTGCCAGCTCAAGCACAGATACGCAGTATTTT. Its translation is CASSSTDTQYF.

The gene calls are TRBV11-2 and TRBJ2-2; the D is unclear. Trimming pared 1 base from V and 0 bases from J, leaving 6 bases between. CDR1 SGHAT and CDR2 FQNNGV come from the germline V gene. The CDR3 has 15 amino acids. CDR3 bases: TGTGCCAGCAGCTTAGCTCGAGCGAACACCGGGGAGCTGTTTTTT. Amino acid sequence: CASSLARANTGELFF.

The CDR3 here is CASSSPRGKRADTQYF. The CDR3 coding sequence is TGTGCCAGCAGCTCGCCGAGGGGGAAGCGGGCAGATACGCAGTATTTT. The chain couples TRBV11-3 to TRBJ2-3; possibly TRBD1 or TRBD2 for D (6 bases each). CDR1 and CDR2 from the germline V gene are SGHNT and YENEEA. The V end lost 4 bases, the J end lost 4 bases, and 18 bases lay between the germline ends. The CDR3 is 16 amino acids. The whole variable domain, filled in from reference TRBV11-3 and TRBJ2-3, reads EAGVVQSPRYKIIEKKQPVAFWCNPISGHNTLYWYLQNLGQGPELLIRYENEEAVDDSQLPKDRFSAERLKGVDSTLKIQPAELGDSAVYLCASSSPRGKRADTQYFGPGTRLTVL.

The genes are TRBV5-6 and TRBJ2-1; 7 bases map to TRBD2. Germline-derived CDR1 and CDR2 are SGHDT and YYEEEE. With 1 base clipped from V and 7 bases from J, the junction kept 5 bases outside the gene matches. The CDR3 extends over 14 amino acids. Here the CDR3 DNA reads TGTGCCAGCAGCTTGCGGGGAGGGCCTAATGAGCAGTTCTTC. Its translation is CASSLRGGPNEQFF.

The chain employs TRBV4-2 and TRBJ2-1, with D unresolved. The CDR3 is 12 amino acids. In germline, CDR1 is LGHNA, CDR2 YNFKEQ. V lost 4 bases and J 7 bases, leaving 8 bases between the germline ends. The CDR3 nucleotides read TGTGCCAGCAGCCGAGTAACAAATGAGCAGTTCTTC. Translated: CASSRVTNEQFF.

The chain carries TRBV18 and TRBJ1-1, with D unresolved. The CDR3 consists of 14 residues. The V gene lost 4 bases and the J gene lost 1 base, with 10 bases spanning the gap. In germline, CDR1 is KGHSH, CDR2 LQKENI. As DNA, the CDR3 is TGTGCCAGCTCACGACTGGACGGGAACACTGAAGCTTTCTTT. Its protein is CASSRLDGNTEAFF.

The CDR3 loop is CASSSPRKAFF. The CDR3 nucleotides read TGTGCCAGCAGTTCCCCACGGAAGGCTTTCTTT. The rearrangement uses TRBV28 and TRBJ1-1; no clear D. The CDR3 is 11 residues long. Trimming left V 4 bases short and J 11 bases short, with 11 bases between. Germline V CDR1 and CDR2: MDHEN, SYDVKM.

V is TRBV25-1 and J is TRBJ2-7; the D gene is possibly TRBD2 (6 bases). Trimming cost V 2 bases and J 0 bases, with 14 bases left between them. CDR3 length: 16 residues. Germline V gene sequence: CDR1 MGHDK, CDR2 SYGVNS. The DNA of the CDR3 is TGTGCCAGCAGTGAAAAGGGAGGAAGTAGCTCCTACGAGCAGTACTTC. Protein sequence: CASSEKGGSSSYEQYF.

The gene calls are TRBV28 and TRBJ2-7; 11 bases are a match to TRBD1. Germline trimming cut 2 bases from V and 6 bases from J; bases unmatched to any gene: 3. The germline CDR1 and CDR2 sequences are MDHEN and SYDVKM. The CDR3 has 14 amino acids. The CDR3 protein is CASSLRDRGGEQYF. In DNA, the CDR3 is TGTGCCAGCAGTTTACGGGACAGGGGGGGCGAGCAGTACTTC. Filled out from reference TRBV28 and TRBJ2-7, the complete variable domain reads DVKVTQSSRYLVKRTGEKVFLECVQDMDHENMFWYRQDPGLGLRLIYFSYDVKMKEKGDIPEGYSVSREKKERFSLILESASTNQTSMYLCASSLRDRGGEQYFGPGTRLTVT.

The CDR3 reads CASSPPGGRGYTF. The CDR3 DNA reads TGTGCCAGCAGCCCCCCAGGGGGCCGTGGCTACACCTTC. This sequence joins TRBV11-2 and TRBJ1-2; 8 bases map to TRBD1. Germline assignment: CDR1 SGHAT and CDR2 FQNNGV. The CDR3 contains 13 residues. J gave up 7 bases and V 5 bases, and 6 bases lay outside the gene matches.

This clone was detected a few times. The chain combines TRBV19 with TRBJ2-2, with a possible D match to TRBD1 (6 bases). The germline V and J ends were trimmed by 3 bases and 0 bases, with 14 bases remaining between them. The CDR3 has 17 amino acids. Germline-derived CDR1 and CDR2 are LNHDA and SQIVND (reference sequence). CDR3 protein: CASSMLGAGANTGELFF. DNA of the CDR3: TGTGCCAGTAGTATGTTGGGGGCAGGGGCGAACACCGGGGAGCTGTTTTTT. Based on the CDR3 plus reference TRBV19 and TRBJ2-2, the full variable domain is DGGITQSPKYLFRKEGQNVTLSCEQNLNHDAMYWYRQDPGQGLRLIYYSQIVNDFQKGDIAEGYSVSREKKESFPLTVTSAQKNPTAFYLCASSMLGAGANTGELFFGEGSRLTVL.

The chain carries TRBV5-1 and TRBJ2-1, with D possibly TRBD2 on 6 matching bases. This CDR3 region has 15 residues. CDR1 is SGHRS and CDR2 is YFSETQ in the germline V gene. V lost 4 bases and J lost 5, with 16 bases in between. CDR3 DNA: TGCGCCAGCAGCCCACGGGGCGGGGATAACAATGAGCAGTTCTTC. This translates into CASSPRGGDNNEQFF.

J is TRBJ1-2 and V is TRBV5-1; D might be TRBD1 (6 bases). CDR1 SGHRS and CDR2 YFSETQ come from the germline V gene. Deletions cut 4 bases from V and 4 bases from J, with 14 bases between. The CDR3 is 14 residues long. The CDR3 region has the DNA TGCGCCAGCAGCATTGCGGGACACTCCTATGGCTACACCTTC. Translating it yields CASSIAGHSYGYTF.

The chain combines TRBV30 with TRBJ1-1; no firm D call. The CDR3 length is 13 residues. Germline-derived CDR1 and CDR2 are GTSNPN and SVGIG (reference sequence). CDR3 DNA sequence: TGTGAGGTACGAATCGGATGGAACACTGAAGCTTTCTTT. Protein sequence: CEVRIGWNTEAFF.

Comment on this clone: The same CDR3 arises from other DNA sequences in this sample as well. V usage is TRBV2 and J usage is TRBJ1-6; D ambiguous. Germline CDR1 and CDR2: SNHLY and FYNNEI. Trimming left V 6 bases short and J 0 bases short, with 9 bases between. CDR3 size: 15 residues. CDR3 sequence (DNA): TGTGCCAGCAGGACGGGGAGCTCCTATAATTCACCCCTCCACTTT. Translation gives CASRTGSSYNSPLHF.

This clone was picked up one time. The V call is TRBV7-2, the J call TRBJ2-7; no reliable D call. V lost 0 bases and J 1 base, leaving 19 bases between the germline ends. Per germline, CDR1 SGHTA and CDR2 FQGNSA. This CDR3 is 18 amino acids long. The CDR3 region is CASSLATPAHPRSYEQYF. DNA of the CDR3: TGTGCCAGCAGCTTAGCGACTCCAGCCCACCCCAGGTCCTACGAGCAGTACTTC.

The chain recombines TRBV6-5 with TRBJ1-1, with D possibly TRBD1 on 5 matching bases. This CDR3 has 12 residues. V dropped 6 bases and J dropped 6 bases, with 11 bases sitting between them. The V gene's germline CDR1 is MNHEY and CDR2 SVGAGI. The DNA for the CDR3 is TGTGCCAGCAGATCTCAGGGACCTGAAGCTTTCTTT. Residues: CASRSQGPEAFF.